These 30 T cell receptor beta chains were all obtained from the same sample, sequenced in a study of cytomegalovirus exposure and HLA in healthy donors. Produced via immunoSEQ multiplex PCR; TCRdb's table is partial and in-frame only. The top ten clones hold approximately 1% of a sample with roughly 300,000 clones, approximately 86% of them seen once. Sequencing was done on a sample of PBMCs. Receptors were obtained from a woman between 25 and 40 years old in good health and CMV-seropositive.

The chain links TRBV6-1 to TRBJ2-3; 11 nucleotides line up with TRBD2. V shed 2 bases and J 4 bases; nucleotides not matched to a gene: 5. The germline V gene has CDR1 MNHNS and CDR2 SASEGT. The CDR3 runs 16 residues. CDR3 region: CASSEWIAGGPDTQYF. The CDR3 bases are TGTGCCAGCAGTGAATGGATAGCGGGAGGGCCAGATACGCAGTATTTT.

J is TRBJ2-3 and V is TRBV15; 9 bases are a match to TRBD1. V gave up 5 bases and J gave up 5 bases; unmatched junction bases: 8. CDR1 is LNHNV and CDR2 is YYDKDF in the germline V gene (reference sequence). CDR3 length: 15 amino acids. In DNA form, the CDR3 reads TGTGCCACCAGCCCGGGGACAGGGTGGATAGATACGCAGTATTTT. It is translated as CATSPGTGWIDTQYF.

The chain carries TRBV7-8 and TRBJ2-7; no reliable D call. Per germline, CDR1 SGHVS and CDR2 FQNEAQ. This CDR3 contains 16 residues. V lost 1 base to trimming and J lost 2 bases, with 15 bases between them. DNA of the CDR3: TGTGCCAGCAGCTTAGTACCCAAGGGCCGGGCCTACGAGCAGTACTTC. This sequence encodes CASSLVPKGRAYEQYF. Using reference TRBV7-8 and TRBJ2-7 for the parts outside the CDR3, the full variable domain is GAGVSQSPRYKVAKRGQDVALRCDPISGHVSLFWYQQALGQGPEFLTYFQNEAQLDKSGLPSDRFFAERPEGSVSTLKIQRTQQEDSAVYLCASSLVPKGRAYEQYFGPGTRLTVT.

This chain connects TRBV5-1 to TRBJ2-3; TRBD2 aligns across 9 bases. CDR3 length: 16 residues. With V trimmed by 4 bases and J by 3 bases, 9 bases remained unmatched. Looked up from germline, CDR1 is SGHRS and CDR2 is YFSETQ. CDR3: CASSPGVAGVTDTQYF. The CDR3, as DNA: TGCGCCAGCAGCCCTGGGGTAGCGGGGGTGACAGATACGCAGTATTTT.

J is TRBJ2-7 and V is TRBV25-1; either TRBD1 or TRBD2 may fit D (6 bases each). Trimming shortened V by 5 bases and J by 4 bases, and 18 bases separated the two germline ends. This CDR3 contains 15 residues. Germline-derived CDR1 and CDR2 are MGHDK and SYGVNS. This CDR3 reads CASSYYRGLQYEQYF. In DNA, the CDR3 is TGTGCCAGCAGTTACTATCGGGGGCTCCAGTACGAGCAGTACTTC.

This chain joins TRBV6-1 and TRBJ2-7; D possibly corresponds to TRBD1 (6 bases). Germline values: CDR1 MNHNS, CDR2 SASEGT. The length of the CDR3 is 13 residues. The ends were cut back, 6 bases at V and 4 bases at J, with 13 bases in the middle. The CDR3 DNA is TGTGCCAGCAGACCGGGACATTTGTACGAGCAGTACTTC. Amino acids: CASRPGHLYEQYF.

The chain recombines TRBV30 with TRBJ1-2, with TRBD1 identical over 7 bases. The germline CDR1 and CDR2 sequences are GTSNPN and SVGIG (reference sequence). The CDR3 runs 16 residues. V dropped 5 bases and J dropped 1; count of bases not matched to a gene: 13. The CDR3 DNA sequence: TGTGCCTGGGGGGGCATGGGACAGATAAATAACTATGGCTACACCTTC. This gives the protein CAWGGMGQINNYGYTF.

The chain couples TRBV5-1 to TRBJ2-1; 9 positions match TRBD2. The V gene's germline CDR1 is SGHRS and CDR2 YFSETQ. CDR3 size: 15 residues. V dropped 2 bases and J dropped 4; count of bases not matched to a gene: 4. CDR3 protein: CASSFLAGTYNEQFF. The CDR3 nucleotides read TGCGCCAGCAGCTTCCTAGCGGGGACTTACAATGAGCAGTTCTTC.

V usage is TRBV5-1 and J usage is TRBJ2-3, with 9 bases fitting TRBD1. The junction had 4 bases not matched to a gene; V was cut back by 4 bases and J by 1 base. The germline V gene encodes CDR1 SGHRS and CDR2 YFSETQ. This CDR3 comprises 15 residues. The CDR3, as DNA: TGCGCCAGCAGCACCCGGACAGGGGGCACAGATACGCAGTATTTT. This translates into CASSTRTGGTDTQYF.

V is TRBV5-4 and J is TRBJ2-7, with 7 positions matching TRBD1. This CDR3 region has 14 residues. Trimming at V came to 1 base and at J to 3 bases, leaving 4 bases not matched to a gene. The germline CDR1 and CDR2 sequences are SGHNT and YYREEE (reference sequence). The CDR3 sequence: CASSLPGQSYEQYF. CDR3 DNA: TGTGCCAGCAGCTTGCCGGGACAGAGCTACGAGCAGTACTTC.

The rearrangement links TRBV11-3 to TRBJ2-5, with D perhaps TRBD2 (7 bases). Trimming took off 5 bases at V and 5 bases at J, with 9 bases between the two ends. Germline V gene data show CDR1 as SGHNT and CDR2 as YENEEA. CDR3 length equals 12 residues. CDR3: CASSRGAETQYF. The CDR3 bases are TGTGCCAGCAGCCGGGGGGCGGAGACCCAGTACTTC.

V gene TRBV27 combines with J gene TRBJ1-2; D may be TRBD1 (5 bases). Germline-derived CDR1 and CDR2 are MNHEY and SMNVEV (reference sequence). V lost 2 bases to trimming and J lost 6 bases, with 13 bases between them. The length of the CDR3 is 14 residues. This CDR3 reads CASSLITGTDGYTF. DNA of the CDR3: TGTGCCAGCAGTTTAATAACAGGAACGGATGGCTACACCTTC.

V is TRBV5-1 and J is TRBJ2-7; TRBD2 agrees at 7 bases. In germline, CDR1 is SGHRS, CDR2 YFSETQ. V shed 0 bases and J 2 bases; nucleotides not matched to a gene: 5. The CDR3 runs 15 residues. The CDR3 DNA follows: TGCGCCAGCAGCTTGGAAGGACTAGGGGCCTACGAGCAGTACTTC. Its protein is CASSLEGLGAYEQYF.

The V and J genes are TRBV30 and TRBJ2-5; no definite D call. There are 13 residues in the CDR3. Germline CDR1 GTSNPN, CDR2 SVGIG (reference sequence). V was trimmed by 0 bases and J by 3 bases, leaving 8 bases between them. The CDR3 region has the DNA TGTGCCTGGAGTGTAGGTCGGGAAGAGACCCAGTACTTC. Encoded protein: CAWSVGREETQYF.

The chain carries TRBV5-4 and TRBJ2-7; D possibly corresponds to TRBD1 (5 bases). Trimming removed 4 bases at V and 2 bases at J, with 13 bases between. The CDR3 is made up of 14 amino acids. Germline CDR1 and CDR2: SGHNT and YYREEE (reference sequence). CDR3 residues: CASSLDKTAYEQYF. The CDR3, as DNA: TGTGCCAGCAGCCTGGACAAGACGGCCTACGAGCAGTACTTC.

CDR3 residues: CASSPTGGSQEQYF. CDR3 nucleotides: TGTGCCAGCAGCCCGACAGGGGGGTCGCAAGAGCAGTACTTC. The V call is TRBV7-3, the J call TRBJ2-7, with TRBD1 identical over 9 bases. Trimming at V came to 5 bases and at J to 7 bases, leaving 9 bases not matched to a gene. The CDR3 length is 14 residues. Germline V gene lookup returns CDR1 SGHTA and CDR2 FQGTGA.

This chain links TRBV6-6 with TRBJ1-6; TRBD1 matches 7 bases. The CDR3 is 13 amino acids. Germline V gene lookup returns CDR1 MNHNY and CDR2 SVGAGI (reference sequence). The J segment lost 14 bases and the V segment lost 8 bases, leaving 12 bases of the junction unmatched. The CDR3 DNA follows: TGTGCCAGCGGCGACAGGGTGGATTCGTCCCTCCACTTT. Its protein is CASGDRVDSSLHF.

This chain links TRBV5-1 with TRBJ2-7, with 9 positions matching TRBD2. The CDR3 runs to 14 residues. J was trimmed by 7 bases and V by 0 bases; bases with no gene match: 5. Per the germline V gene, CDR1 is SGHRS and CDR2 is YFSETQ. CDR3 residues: CASSLAGTSWEQYF. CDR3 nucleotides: TGCGCCAGCAGCTTGGCCGGGACTAGCTGGGAGCAGTACTTC.

CDR3 nucleotide sequence: TGCGCCAGCAGCACCCGTCTGTGGGGGGCGTATGGCTACGAGCAGTACTTC. It encodes CASSTRLWGAYGYEQYF. The chain employs TRBV5-1 and TRBJ2-7; tentatively, D is TRBD1 or TRBD2 (6 bases each). Trimming shortened V by 4 bases and J by 3 bases, and 23 bases separated the two germline ends. CDR1 and CDR2 from the germline V gene are SGHRS and YFSETQ. This CDR3 spans 17 amino acids.

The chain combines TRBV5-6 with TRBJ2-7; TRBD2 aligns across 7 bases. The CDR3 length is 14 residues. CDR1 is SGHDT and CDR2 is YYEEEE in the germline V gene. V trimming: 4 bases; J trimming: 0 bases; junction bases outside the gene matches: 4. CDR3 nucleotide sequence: TGTGCCAGCAGCCCCGGGACTAACTCCTACGAGCAGTACTTC. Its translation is CASSPGTNSYEQYF.

The CDR3 protein is CASSYSLGAGQPQHF. Here the CDR3 DNA reads TGTGCCAGCAGTTACTCGCTCGGGGCGGGACAGCCCCAGCATTTT. The chain is built from TRBV6-6 and TRBJ1-5, with TRBD1 as a possible D gene (5 bases). The CDR3 length is 15 residues. The V gene's germline CDR1 is MNHNY and CDR2 SVGAGI (reference sequence). Trimming shortened V by 0 bases and J by 7 bases, and 13 bases separated the two germline ends.

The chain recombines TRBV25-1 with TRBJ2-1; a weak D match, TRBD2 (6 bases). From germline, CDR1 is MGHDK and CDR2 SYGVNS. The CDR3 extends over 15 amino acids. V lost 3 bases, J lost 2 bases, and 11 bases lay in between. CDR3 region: CASSDGAGTYNEQFF. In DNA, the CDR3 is TGTGCCAGCAGTGACGGGGCGGGAACCTACAATGAGCAGTTCTTC. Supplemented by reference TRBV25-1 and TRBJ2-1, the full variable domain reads EADIYQTPRYLVIGTGKKITLECSQTMGHDKMYWYQQDPGMELHLIHYSYGVNSTEKGDLSSESTVSRIRTEHFPLTLESARPSHTSQYLCASSDGAGTYNEQFFGPGTRLTVL.

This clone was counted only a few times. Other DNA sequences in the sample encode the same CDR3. The CDR3 coding sequence is TGTGCCAGCTCACCTGACACCGGGGAGCTGTTTTTT. Translating it yields CASSPDTGELFF. This chain uses TRBV18 with TRBJ2-2, with D unclear. Germline lookup yields CDR1 KGHSH and CDR2 LQKENI. This CDR3 region has 12 residues. The germline V and J ends were trimmed by 3 bases and 3 bases, with 2 bases remaining between them.

CDR3 region: CASSQDPQGAILDEQFF. CDR3 DNA sequence: TGCGCCAGCAGCCAAGATCCCCAGGGGGCGATTCTGGATGAGCAGTTCTTC. This chain links TRBV4-1 with TRBJ2-1, with 8 nucleotides matching TRBD1. J was trimmed by 8 bases and V by 0 bases; bases with no gene match: 12. Germline V gene data show CDR1 as MGHRA and CDR2 as YSYEKL. This CDR3 has 17 amino acids.

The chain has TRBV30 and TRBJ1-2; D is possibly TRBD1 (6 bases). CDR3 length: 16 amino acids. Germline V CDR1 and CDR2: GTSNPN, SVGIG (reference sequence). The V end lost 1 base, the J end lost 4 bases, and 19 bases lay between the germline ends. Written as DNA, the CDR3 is TGTGCCTGGAGTGACTTCCGAGGGGGTGCCTCCTATGGCTACACCTTC. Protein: CAWSDFRGGASYGYTF.

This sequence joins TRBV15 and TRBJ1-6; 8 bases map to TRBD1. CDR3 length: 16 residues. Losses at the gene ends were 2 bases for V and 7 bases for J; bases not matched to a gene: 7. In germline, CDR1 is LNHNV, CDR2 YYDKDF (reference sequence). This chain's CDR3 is CATSRSRQGWNSPLHF. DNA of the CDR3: TGTGCCACCAGCAGATCCCGACAGGGGTGGAATTCACCCCTCCACTTT.

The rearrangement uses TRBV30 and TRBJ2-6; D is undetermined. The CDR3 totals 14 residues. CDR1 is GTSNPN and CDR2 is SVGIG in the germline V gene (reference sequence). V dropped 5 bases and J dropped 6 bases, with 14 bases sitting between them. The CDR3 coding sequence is TGTGCCTGGGGGAACACGTATCTGGCCAACGTCCTGACTTTC. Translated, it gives CAWGNTYLANVLTF.

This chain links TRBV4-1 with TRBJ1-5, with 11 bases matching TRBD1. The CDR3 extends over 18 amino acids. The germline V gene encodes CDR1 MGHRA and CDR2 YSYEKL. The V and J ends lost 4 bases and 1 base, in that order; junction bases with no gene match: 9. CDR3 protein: CASSLTGTGGSSNQPQHF. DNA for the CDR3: TGCGCCAGCAGCCTAACCGGGACAGGGGGAAGCAGCAATCAGCCCCAGCATTTT.

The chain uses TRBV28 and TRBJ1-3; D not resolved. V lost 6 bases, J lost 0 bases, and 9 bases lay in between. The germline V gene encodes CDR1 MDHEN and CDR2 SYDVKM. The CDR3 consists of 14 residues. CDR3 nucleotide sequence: TGTGCCAGCAGGCGCCTGGTCTCTGGAAACACCATATATTTT. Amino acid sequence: CASRRLVSGNTIYF.

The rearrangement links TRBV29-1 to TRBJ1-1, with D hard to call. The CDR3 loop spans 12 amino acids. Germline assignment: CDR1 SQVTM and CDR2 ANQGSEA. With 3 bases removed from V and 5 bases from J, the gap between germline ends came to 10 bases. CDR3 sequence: CSVERGETEAFF. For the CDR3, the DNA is TGCAGCGTTGAGCGGGGAGAGACTGAAGCTTTCTTT.